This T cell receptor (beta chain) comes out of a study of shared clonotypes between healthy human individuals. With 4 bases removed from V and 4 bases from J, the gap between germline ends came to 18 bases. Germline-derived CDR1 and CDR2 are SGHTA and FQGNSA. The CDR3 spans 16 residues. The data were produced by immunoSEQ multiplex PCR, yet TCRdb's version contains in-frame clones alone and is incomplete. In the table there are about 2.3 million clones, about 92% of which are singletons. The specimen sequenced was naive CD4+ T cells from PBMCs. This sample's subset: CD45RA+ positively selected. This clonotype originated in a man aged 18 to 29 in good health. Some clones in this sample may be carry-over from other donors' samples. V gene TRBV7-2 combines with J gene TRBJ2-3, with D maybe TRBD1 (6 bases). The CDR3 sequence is CASSSGQTDVADTQYF. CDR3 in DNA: TGTGCCAGCAGCTCAGGACAGACGGATGTCGCAGATACGCAGTATTTT.